This record covers a single TCR beta chain. Regarding time point: blood 4 weeks post-SBRT, at nephrectomy. Specified treatment: 15 Gy SBRT to primary tumor, nephrectomy 4 weeks later. Profiled with immunoSEQ multiplex PCR; TCRdb holds only in-frame clones, not every one. The sample includes some 150,000 clones, around nine tenths of them seen just once. This sample is drawn from a study of radiation and T cells in renal cell carcinoma. This CDR3 spans 14 amino acids. The germline V and J ends were trimmed by 0 bases and 3 bases, with 9 bases remaining between them. Germline lookup yields CDR1 WSHSY and CDR2 SAAADI.

The material was blood, obtained from a patient whose treatment included radiotherapy and nephrectomy. The receptor was derived from a woman in her forties or fifties with renal cell carcinoma. This rearrangement joins TRBV10-2 to TRBJ2-7, with D unresolved. CDR3 region: CASSESAEYYEQYF. The CDR3 bases are TGCGCCAGCAGTGAGTCGGCGGAGTACTACGAGCAGTACTTC.